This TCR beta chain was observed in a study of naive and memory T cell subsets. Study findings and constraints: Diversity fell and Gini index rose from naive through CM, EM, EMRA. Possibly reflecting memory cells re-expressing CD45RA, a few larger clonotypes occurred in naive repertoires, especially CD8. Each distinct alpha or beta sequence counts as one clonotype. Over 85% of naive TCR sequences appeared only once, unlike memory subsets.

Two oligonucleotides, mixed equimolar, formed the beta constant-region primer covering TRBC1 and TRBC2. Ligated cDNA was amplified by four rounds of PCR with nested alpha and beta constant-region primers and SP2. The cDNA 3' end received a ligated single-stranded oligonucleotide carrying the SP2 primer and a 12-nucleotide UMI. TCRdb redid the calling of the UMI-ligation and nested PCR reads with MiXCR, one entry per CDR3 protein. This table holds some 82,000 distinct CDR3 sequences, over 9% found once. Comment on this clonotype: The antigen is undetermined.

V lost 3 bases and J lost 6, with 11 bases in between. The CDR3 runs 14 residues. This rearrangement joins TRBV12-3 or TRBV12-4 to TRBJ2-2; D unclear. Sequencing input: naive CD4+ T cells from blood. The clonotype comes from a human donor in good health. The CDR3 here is CASSLYTYAGELFF. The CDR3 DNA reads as TGTGCCAGCAGTTTGTACACGTACGCCGGGGAGCTGTTTTTT.